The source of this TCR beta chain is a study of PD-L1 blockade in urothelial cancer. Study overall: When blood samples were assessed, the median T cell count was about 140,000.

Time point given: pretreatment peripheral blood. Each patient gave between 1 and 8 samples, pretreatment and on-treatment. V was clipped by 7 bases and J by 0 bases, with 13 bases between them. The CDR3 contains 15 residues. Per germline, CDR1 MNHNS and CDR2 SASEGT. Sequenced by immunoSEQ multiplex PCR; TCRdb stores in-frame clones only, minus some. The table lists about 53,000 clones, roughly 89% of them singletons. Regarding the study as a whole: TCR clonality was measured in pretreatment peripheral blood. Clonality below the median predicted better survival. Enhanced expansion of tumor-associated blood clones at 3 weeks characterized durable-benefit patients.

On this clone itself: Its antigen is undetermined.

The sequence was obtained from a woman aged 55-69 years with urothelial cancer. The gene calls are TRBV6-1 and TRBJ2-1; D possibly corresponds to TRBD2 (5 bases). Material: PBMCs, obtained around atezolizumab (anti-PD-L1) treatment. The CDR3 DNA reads TGTGCCAGCACCGAACAGAGCGGCTCCTACAATGAGCAGTTCTTC. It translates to CASTEQSGSYNEQFF.